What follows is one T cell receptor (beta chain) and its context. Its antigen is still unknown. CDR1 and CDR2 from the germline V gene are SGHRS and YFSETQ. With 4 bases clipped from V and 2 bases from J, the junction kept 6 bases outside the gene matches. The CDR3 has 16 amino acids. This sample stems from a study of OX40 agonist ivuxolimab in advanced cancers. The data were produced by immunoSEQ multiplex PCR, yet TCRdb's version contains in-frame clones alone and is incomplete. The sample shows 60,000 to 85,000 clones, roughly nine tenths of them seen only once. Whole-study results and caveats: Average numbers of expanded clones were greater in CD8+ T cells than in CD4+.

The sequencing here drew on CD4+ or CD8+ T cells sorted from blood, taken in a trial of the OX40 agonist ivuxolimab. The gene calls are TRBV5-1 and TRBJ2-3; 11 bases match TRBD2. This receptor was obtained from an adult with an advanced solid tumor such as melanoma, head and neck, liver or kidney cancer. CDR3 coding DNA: TGCGCCAGCAGCAAAGGGACTAGCGGCCTCACAGATACGCAGTATTTT. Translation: CASSKGTSGLTDTQYF. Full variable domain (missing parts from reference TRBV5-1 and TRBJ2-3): KAGVTQTPRYLIKTRGQQVTLSCSPISGHRSVSWYQQTPGQGLQFLFEYFSETQRNKGNFPGRFSGRQFSNSRSEMNVSTLELGDSALYLCASSKGTSGLTDTQYFGPGTRLTVL.